This T cell receptor beta chain appears in the sequencing data of a study of T cell responses to AZD1222 COVID-19 vaccine. Clones were sequenced by immunoSEQ multiplex PCR, and TCRdb holds only the in-frame ones, with some missing. The sample has 85,000 to 100,000 clones, around 94% seen once. Trimming cost V 4 bases and J 7 bases, with 14 bases left between them. There are 14 residues in the CDR3. Per the germline V gene, CDR1 is LGHDT and CDR2 is YNNKEL (reference sequence). The TCR sequence derives from an adult in good health. Source: peripheral blood, taken on day 0 of AZD1222 vaccination. The genes are TRBV3-1 (or the pseudogene TRBV3-2) and TRBJ1-5, with D unclear. This CDR3 reads CASSRSGGRQPQHF. In DNA form, the CDR3 reads TGTGCCAGCAGCCGATCCGGCGGTAGGCAGCCCCAGCATTTT.